A selection of T cell receptor beta chains follows, all from one sample in a study of tumor-infiltrating lymphocytes in primary liver carcinoma. Each CDR3 protein is one row after TCRdb ran MiXCR on the multiplex PCR reads. The sample lists 85,000 to 100,000 distinct CDR3 sequences; just under 70% were seen once. The specimen sequenced was tumor-adjacent normal liver tissue. These receptors all stem from a man aged 40-55 years with primary liver carcinoma and hepatitis B virus infection. CDR3s include the opening cysteine and the closing phenylalanine or tryptophan. The D gene is left open where the match is weak. Only some rows state a clone size, as once, few, many or a class for expanded clones.

clone_size | j_call | d_call | cdr3_length | v_call | cdr3_nt | cdr3_aa
. | TRBJ2-1 | . | 16 | TRBV5-6 | TGTGCCAGCAGCTTTTCACAGGACTACTCCTACATTGAGCAGTTCTTC | CASSFSQDYSYIEQFF
. | TRBJ2-1 | . | 14 | TRBV29-1 | TGCAGCGTAAATAGGGGGAGCTCCCACAATGAGCAGTTCTTC | CSVNRGSSHNEQFF
. | TRBJ2-7 | . | 13 | TRBV4-2 | TGTGCGAACAGCCAAGGACTGAACTACGAGCAGTACTTC | CANSQGLNYEQYF
few | TRBJ1-4 | . | 15 | TRBV28 | TGTGCCAGCGTCTTTTCAGGGGACGCTAATGAAAAACTGTTTTTT | CASVFSGDANEKLFF
. | TRBJ2-5 | . | 15 | TRBV28 | TGTGCCAGCAGCAAGGCCGGGGCCCTTGGAGAGACCCAGTACTTC | CASSKAGALGETQYF
once | TRBJ2-1 | TRBD2 | 17 | TRBV9 | TGTGCCAGCAGCAAGTGGGACGGACCGACCTCGGGGGGTGAGCAGTTCTTC | CASSKWDGPTSGGEQFF
many | TRBJ2-3 | TRBD2 | 15 | TRBV12-3/TRBV12-4 | TGTGCCAGCACCCCGGGACTAGCGGGAGGAGATACGCAGTATTTT | CASTPGLAGGDTQYF
. | TRBJ2-5 | . | 13 | TRBV11-1 | TGTGCCAGCAGCCATTGGGACTCCGAGACCCAGTACTTC | CASSHWDSETQYF
. | TRBJ2-1 | . | 15 | TRBV4-1 | TGCGCCAGCAGCCCACCTCCCGGCTCCTACAATGAGCAGTTCTTC | CASSPPPGSYNEQFF
. | TRBJ2-1 | . | 13 | TRBV12-3/TRBV12-4 | TGTGCCAGCAGTTTAAACCCCAACCAGGAGCAATTCTTC | CASSLNPNQEQFF